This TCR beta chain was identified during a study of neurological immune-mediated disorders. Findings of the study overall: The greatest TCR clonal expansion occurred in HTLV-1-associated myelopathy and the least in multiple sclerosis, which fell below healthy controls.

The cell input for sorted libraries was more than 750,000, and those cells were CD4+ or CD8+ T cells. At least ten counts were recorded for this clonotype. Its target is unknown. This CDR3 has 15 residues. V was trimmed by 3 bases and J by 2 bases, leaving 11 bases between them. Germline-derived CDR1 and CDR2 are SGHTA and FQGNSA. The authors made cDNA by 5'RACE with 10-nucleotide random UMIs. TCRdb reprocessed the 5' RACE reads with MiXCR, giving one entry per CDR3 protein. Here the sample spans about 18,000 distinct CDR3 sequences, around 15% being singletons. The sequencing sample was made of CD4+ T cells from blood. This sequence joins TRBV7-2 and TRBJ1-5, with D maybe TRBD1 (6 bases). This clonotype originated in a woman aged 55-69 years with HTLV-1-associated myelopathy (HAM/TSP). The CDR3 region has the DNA TGTGCCAGCAGCTTGGGAGGGGGAGGCAATCAGCCCCAGCATTTT. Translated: CASSLGGGGNQPQHF. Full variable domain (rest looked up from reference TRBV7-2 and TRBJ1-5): GAGVSQSPSNKVTEKGKDVELRCDPISGHTALYWYRQSLGQGLEFLIYFQGNSAPDKSGLPSDRFSAERTGGSVSTLTIQRTQQEDSAVYLCASSLGGGGNQPQHFGDGTRLSIL.